The text below deals with one TCR beta chain. Its recognized antigen is unknown. One base away there is no much larger clone; base qualities are not given. From the cysteine up to the phenylalanine, the CDR3 has a length of 16 residues. Only the CDR3 region is kept as DNA, spanning 48 bases read in frame from base 1. Clipping removes 8 bases from V and 1 base from J, with 11 as the unmatched junction base count. The CDR1 and CDR2 encoded by the germline V gene are SGHTA and FQGNSA. The data were taken from a study of T cell responses to AZD1222 COVID-19 vaccine (dated by TCRdb to about 2021). General notes on the study: A total of approximately 230 trial participants underwent TCR sequencing, of whom nearly 210 received two doses of AZD1222 and some 26 received two doses of the MenACWY control vaccine. Enrollment into the trials was organized by age into subgroups of 18-55, 56-69 and 70-plus years, and those subgroups contained roughly 140, 27 and 60 TCR-sequenced participants, respectively.

The CDR3 regions of human TCRbeta chains were analyzed by immunosequencing. The study's processing was this. Repertoire TCRs were matched against a reference library of SARS-CoV-2-specific TCRs generated with the MIRA antigen-specificity platform. Breadth was defined as the fraction of unique TCRs that were SARS-CoV-2-associated, and depth was defined as the fraction of total T cells that were SARS-CoV-2-associated. Each spike-specific TCR was assigned to its reactive spike region and to a CD4 or CD8 class using the MIRA data. Log10-transformed breadth and depth values were compared by one-way ANOVA with Sidak's multiple comparisons tests. TCRdb took over this immuneACCESS table, retaining in-frame rearrangements with V and J assigned. Such tables are incomplete; in checked studies, under half of the missing clones stem from an unresolved V gene, and the remainder is unexplained. That table furnishes V, J and clone size, whereas the DNA furnished D and trimming. Recorded for this sample are 130,000 or so clones; 75% to 95% of them occurred a single time. Clones ranked in the top ten supply 7% to 9% of the sample.

What the study reported, not specific to this receptor: Conclusions about previously exposed vaccinees were limited because only a handful of AZD1222 recipients were SARS-CoV-2 seropositive at baseline. The whole spike protein was spanned by vaccine-associated CD4 TCRs, and dominant responses were seen in regions 160-218 and 743-854. The 56-69-year group was small, and its depth increase did not reach significance, likely because of low power. After two AZD1222 doses, spike-specific TCR breadth and depth were significantly higher than at day 0 and than in MenACWY recipients. Reportedly, almost half of the unique spike-specific TCRs recognized epitopes lying outside the regions that are mutated in the B.1.351 and B.1.1.7 variants. Because no day 14 peak-response samples were available, repertoires were characterized only after the peak T cell response. Most participants were white British and females outnumbered males, and the authors suggested that clonal diversity may have been underestimated.

The time point label, as the study defines it: about 28 days (+/-7) after the second vaccine dose. The treatment or condition tag for this specimen amounts to: meningococcal conjugate vaccine given as trial control. Vaccinee samples were obtained from the UK trials COV001 and COV002, which included a single-blind randomized controlled phase 2/3 trial of AZD1222 (ChAdOx1 nCoV-19) in healthy adults. For TCRbeta chain sequencing, PBMC samples from trial participants were taken at day 0 and at day 28 after the second dose. The sequence links TRBV7-2 to TRBJ2-5; the central 9 bases match TRBD2. The TCR comes from an adult who received the MenACWY meningococcal vaccine as a control. The starting material was peripheral blood, obtained 28 days after the second dose of the MenACWY control vaccine. CDR3 sequence: CASGRAAGGPQETQYF. The sequenced DNA is TGTGCCAGCGGCAGGGCGGCGGGGGGGCCCCAAGAGACCCAGTACTTC.